The 17 T cell receptor beta chains given below trace back to one sample, sequenced in a study of CD8 T cells in ankylosing spondylitis. One entry per CDR3 protein, called by TCRdb with MiXCR from the 5' RACE reads. Of 340,000 or so distinct CDR3 sequences listed, roughly 14% are singletons. The sequencing sample was made of blood, either unsorted or a sorted T cell fraction (not recorded which). These receptors were obtained from a male donor with ankylosing spondylitis or in good health (not recorded which).

The chain is built from TRBV19 and TRBJ1-5, with unresolved D. Trimming left V 3 bases short and J 8 bases short, with 14 bases between. The CDR3 loop spans 14 amino acids. In germline, CDR1 is LNHDA, CDR2 SQIVND (reference sequence). The chain's CDR3 is CASSMPPSEKPQHF. The CDR3 DNA follows: TGTGCCAGTAGTATGCCCCCCTCTGAGAAGCCCCAGCATTTT. The full variable domain, completed using reference TRBV19 and TRBJ1-5, is DGGITQSPKYLFRKEGQNVTLSCEQNLNHDAMYWYRQDPGQGLRLIYYSQIVNDFQKGDIAEGYSVSREKKESFPLTVTSAQKNPTAFYLCASSMPPSEKPQHFGDGTRLSIL.

This rearrangement joins TRBV12-3 or TRBV12-4 to TRBJ2-4, with no clear D. Trimming pared 3 bases from V and 0 bases from J, leaving 9 bases between. The CDR3 runs 15 residues. The CDR3 bases are TGTGCCAGCAGTTTCAACCTACTAGCCAAAAACATTCAGTACTTC. It specifies CASSFNLLAKNIQYF.

The rearrangement links TRBV9 to TRBJ1-1; 7 nucleotides align to TRBD1. The CDR3 contains 14 residues. Germline loops: CDR1 SGDLS, CDR2 YYNGEE. The J segment lost 4 bases and the V segment lost 3 bases, leaving 6 bases of the junction unmatched. CDR3 region: CASSAPQGRTEAFF. The CDR3 nucleotides are TGTGCCAGCAGCGCGCCACAGGGGCGCACTGAAGCTTTCTTT.

The chain links TRBV20-1 to TRBJ2-5, with 7 bases that match TRBD2. CDR3 size: 14 residues. Germline V gene data show CDR1 as DFQATT and CDR2 as SNEGSKA (reference sequence). CDR3 sequence: CSSERRGWKETQYF. Here the CDR3 DNA reads TGCAGCTCAGAGAGGCGGGGGTGGAAGGAGACCCAGTACTTC.

The chain carries TRBV20-1 and TRBJ2-1, with TRBD2 matching over 11 bases. Looked up from germline, CDR1 is DFQATT and CDR2 is SNEGSKA (reference sequence). CDR3 length equals 16 residues. J was trimmed by 0 bases and V by 6 bases; bases with no gene match: 7. The CDR3 nucleotides read TGCAGTGCCGCCGGGACTAGCGGCGACTCCTACAATGAGCAGTTCTTC. Its translation: CSAAGTSGDSYNEQFF.

The chain uses TRBV27 and TRBJ1-5; TRBD1 agrees at 7 bases. With 3 bases clipped from V and 2 bases from J, the junction kept 4 bases outside the gene matches. The germline CDR1 and CDR2 sequences are MNHEY and SMNVEV (reference sequence). The CDR3 has 15 residues. The chain's CDR3 is CASSFSGGGNQPQHF. The CDR3, as DNA: TGTGCCAGCAGTTTTTCAGGGGGAGGCAATCAGCCCCAGCATTTT.

The table lists this clonotype with a few counts. DNA of the CDR3: TGTGCCAGCAGCTTAGTCCCCCGGACTAGCGGGGGGGCAGGCAATGAGCAGTTCTTC. As protein: CASSLVPRTSGGAGNEQFF. The chain joins TRBV11-2 to TRBJ2-1; 15 nucleotides line up with TRBD2. This CDR3 is 19 amino acids long. From germline, CDR1 is SGHAT and CDR2 FQNNGV. Losses at the gene ends were 1 base for V and 6 bases for J; bases not matched to a gene: 10.

This clonotype was picked up a small number of times. The J gene is TRBJ1-2, the V gene TRBV7-2, with D possibly being TRBD1 (5 bases). CDR1 and CDR2 (germline): SGHTA, FQGNSA. Trimming shortened V by 6 bases and J by 8 bases, and 13 bases separated the two germline ends. The CDR3 is 12 residues long. The CDR3 loop reads CASRRDRRGYTF. CDR3 nucleotide sequence: TGTGCCAGCAGACGGGACCGCCGGGGCTACACCTTC.

The chain combines TRBV5-1 with TRBJ1-1, with 7 bases matching TRBD1. CDR3 length equals 14 residues. CDR1 and CDR2 (germline): SGHRS, YFSETQ. The V gene end was trimmed by 4 bases and the J gene end by 5 bases; junction bases not matched to a gene: 8. In nucleotides, the CDR3 is TGCGCCAGCAGCGACTACTCAGGGGGTACTGAAGCTTTCTTT. Translating gives CASSDYSGGTEAFF.

This clonotype was seen more than once but under ten times. The J gene is TRBJ1-1, the V gene TRBV4-2; D ambiguous. The CDR3 is made up of 15 amino acids. From germline, CDR1 is LGHNA and CDR2 YNFKEQ. Trimming pared 3 bases from V and 0 bases from J, leaving 11 bases between. CDR3 sequence reads: CASSQVGVMNTEAFF. The CDR3 region has the DNA TGTGCCAGCAGCCAGGTGGGAGTCATGAACACTGAAGCTTTCTTT.

There are many counts of this clonotype. This chain connects TRBV5-1 to TRBJ2-2; no definite D call. The CDR3 length is 14 residues. Trimming cost V 2 bases and J 1 base, with 6 bases left between them. Germline CDR1 SGHRS, CDR2 YFSETQ. This CDR3 reads CASSFSGNTGELFF. CDR3 nucleotide sequence: TGCGCCAGCAGCTTTAGTGGGAACACCGGGGAGCTGTTTTTT.

The gene calls are TRBV12-3 or TRBV12-4 and TRBJ2-1; 16 nucleotides line up with TRBD2. This CDR3 has 16 residues. Germline trimming cut 7 bases from V and 10 bases from J; bases unmatched to any gene: 10. For the CDR3, the DNA is TGTGCCAGCATCCAAAAGGGGACTAGCGGGGGGGGAGAGCAGTTCTTC. This encodes CASIQKGTSGGGEQFF.

V and J are TRBV6-1 and TRBJ1-2; possible D gene TRBD1, 6 bases. The V end lost 6 bases, the J end lost 2 bases, and 16 bases lay between the germline ends. The CDR3 has 15 amino acids. The germline gives CDR1 MNHNS, CDR2 SASEGT. The CDR3 DNA sequence: TGTGCCAGCAGAATACCGGGACACCGAAACTATGGCTACACCTTC. It yields the protein CASRIPGHRNYGYTF.

This clonotype was seen a handful of times. CDR3 loop: CASSGQGRETQYF. CDR3 nucleotide sequence: TGTGCCAGCAGTGGACAGGGTAGAGAGACCCAGTACTTC. The V gene is TRBV2, the J gene TRBJ2-5, with 7 nucleotides matching TRBD1. After removal of 4 bases from V and 4 bases from J, the junction contained 3 bases not matched to a gene. CDR3 length equals 13 residues. CDR1 is SNHLY, CDR2 FYNNEI, per germline.

This clonotype has only a few counts. The V and J genes are TRBV5-1 and TRBJ2-1, with D tentatively TRBD1 (5 bases). This CDR3 is 17 amino acids long. Trimming cost V 1 base and J 10 bases, with 24 bases left between them. Germline values: CDR1 SGHRS, CDR2 YFSETQ. CDR3 bases: TGCGCCAGCAGCTTGCCAGGGTTGGGCGGTCTGCCTAGGGAGCAGTTCTTC. Amino acids: CASSLPGLGGLPREQFF.

This rearrangement joins TRBV3-1 to TRBJ1-2, with D possibly being TRBD1 (6 bases). V lost 4 bases and J 8 bases, leaving 14 bases between the germline ends. In germline, CDR1 is LGHDT, CDR2 YNNKEL (reference sequence). The CDR3 is 13 residues long. CDR3 nucleotide sequence: TGTGCCAGCAGCCCGGGGGGCCTGGAGGGCTACACCTTC. Residues: CASSPGGLEGYTF.

In its sample, this clonotype was seen a few times. The V gene is TRBV3-1, the J gene TRBJ1-1; perhaps TRBD1 as D (5 bases). Deletions cut 1 base from V and 7 bases from J, with 10 bases between. The CDR3 length is 13 residues. In germline, CDR1 is LGHDT, CDR2 YNNKEL (reference sequence). CDR3 region: CASSQGRQGEAFF. CDR3 nucleotides: TGTGCCAGCAGCCAAGGTCGTCAGGGTGAAGCTTTCTTT.